The 8 T cell receptor beta chains below come from one sample, sequenced in a study of shared clonotypes between healthy human individuals. Naive CD8 cells comprised CD45RO-negative, CCR7-positively selected cells, excluding terminally differentiated effector memory CD45RA+ cells. TCRdb's table, derived via immunoSEQ multiplex PCR, lists solely in-frame clones and lacks some. The table has 550,000 to 750,000 clones, nearly 97% seen once. Material: naive CD8+ T cells sorted from blood. Every receptor here comes from a woman in her twenties or thirties in good health.

The chain is built from TRBV7-9 and TRBJ2-4; maybe TRBD1 (5 bases). The germline CDR1 and CDR2 sequences are SEHNR and FQNEAQ (reference sequence). V dropped 3 bases and J dropped 3 bases, with 9 bases sitting between them. The CDR3 sequence is 14 residues long. The CDR3, as DNA: TGTGCCAGCAGCTTCAGGGAAGGCAAAAACATTCAGTACTTC. It codes for CASSFREGKNIQYF. Using reference TRBV7-9 and TRBJ2-4 for the parts outside the CDR3, the full variable domain is DTGVSQNPRHKITKRGQNVTFRCDPISEHNRLYWYRQTLGQGPEFLTYFQNEAQLEKSRLLSDRFSAERPKGSFSTLEIQRTEQGDSAMYLCASSFREGKNIQYFGAGTRLSVL.

This clone has only one observation. The chain employs TRBV27 and TRBJ1-5; maybe TRBD1 (5 bases). V was trimmed by 4 bases and J by 6 bases, leaving 10 bases between them. Germline lookup yields CDR1 MNHEY and CDR2 SMNVEV (reference sequence). This CDR3 comprises 13 residues. The CDR3 bases are TGTGCCAGCAGTTCGAGGGGCTCTCAGCCCCAGCATTTT. Residues: CASSSRGSQPQHF.

The V call is TRBV5-1, the J call TRBJ1-1, with 8 nucleotides matching TRBD1. Germline V CDR1 and CDR2: SGHRS, YFSETQ. V was pared by 4 bases and J by 5 bases, with 10 bases of the junction left unmatched. The CDR3 has 15 residues. CDR3 protein: CASSPRGRQGTEAFF. CDR3 nucleotide sequence: TGCGCCAGCAGCCCCAGGGGGCGTCAGGGAACTGAAGCTTTCTTT.

Only one count was recorded for this clone. CDR3 loop: CASSPGLAGGKYF. DNA for the CDR3: TGTGCCAGCAGTCCGGGACTAGCGGGGGGAAAGTACTTC. The rearrangement joins TRBV27 to TRBJ2-7; 15 nucleotides line up with TRBD2. CDR3 length equals 13 residues. Germline-derived CDR1 and CDR2 are MNHEY and SMNVEV (reference sequence). V trimming: 5 bases; J trimming: 11 bases; junction bases outside the gene matches: 4.

The rearrangement uses TRBV28 and TRBJ2-1; D is perhaps TRBD2 (6 bases). V gave up 1 base and J gave up 0 bases, with 13 bases separating them. From germline, CDR1 is MDHEN and CDR2 SYDVKM. The CDR3 runs to 17 residues. The CDR3 DNA reads as TGTGCCAGCAGTTTATTCCTAGCGCTAAGCTCCTACAATGAGCAGTTCTTC. This sequence encodes CASSLFLALSSYNEQFF.

This rearrangement joins TRBV12-5 to TRBJ2-1, with D possibly matching TRBD1 (8 bases). CDR1 and CDR2 from the germline V gene are LGHNT and FRNRAP. This CDR3 comprises 15 residues. The ends were cut back, 0 bases at V and 9 bases at J, with 15 bases in the middle. CDR3 region: CASGLVGTGLGEQFF. Here the CDR3 DNA reads TGTGCTAGTGGTTTGGTAGGGACAGGACTAGGTGAGCAGTTCTTC.

The J gene is TRBJ1-1, the V gene TRBV7-6, with D perhaps TRBD1 (5 bases). CDR1 and CDR2 (germline): SGHVS, FNYEAQ. Trimming stripped 8 bases from V and 4 bases from J, with 17 bases between. CDR3 length equals 14 residues. The CDR3 region has the DNA TGTGCCAGCCGGAAGGGAGGGACTGGCACTGAAGCTTTCTTT. Protein: CASRKGGTGTEAFF.

The rearrangement links TRBV9 to TRBJ2-7; D is possibly TRBD2 (5 bases). Germline V gene lookup returns CDR1 SGDLS and CDR2 YYNGEE. The CDR3 has 15 residues. With 1 base removed from V and 12 bases from J, the gap between germline ends came to 23 bases. This CDR3 reads CASSVIRGGDLDGYF. The CDR3 bases are TGTGCCAGCAGCGTAATCAGAGGAGGTGATCTTGATGGGTACTTC.